This T cell receptor (beta chain) comes out of a study of CD8+ T cells in alopecia areata. Background on the study: Tofacitinib treatment spanned 6 to 18 months, with 6 months off drug afterward. Treated patients were scored for severity by percent of scalp affected. Study-wide results and caveats: Tofacitinib significantly lowered scalp clonality and expanded CD8+ clones among the top 100.

Germline CDR1 reads SGHDT; CDR2 reads YYEEEE. The CDR3 has 15 amino acids. With regard to this clone: Antigen: not known.

Sample treatment: oral pan-JAK inhibitor, 5-10 mg twice daily. Sorted populations comprised CD4+ and CD8+ T cells obtained from PBMCs. cDNA reverse transcribed from extracted RNA served as the sequencing template. TCRdb's table, derived via immunoSEQ multiplex PCR, lists solely in-frame clones and lacks some. Counted here are around 110,000 clones, around 83% occurring once; the ten biggest clones make up around a quarter. The chain has TRBV5-6 and TRBJ2-5; possibly TRBD1 for D (6 bases). The end of the DNA is better explained by TRBJ2-7, so the J call may be wrong. The receptor's source is a human donor with alopecia areata. The sequences come from CD8+ T cells sorted from blood, collected at week 24, from a patient treated with tofacitinib. In nucleotides, the CDR3 is TGTGCCAGCAGCTTGGGGCAGGGGCACTCCTACGAGCAGTACTTC. Its protein is CASSLGQGHSYEQYF.